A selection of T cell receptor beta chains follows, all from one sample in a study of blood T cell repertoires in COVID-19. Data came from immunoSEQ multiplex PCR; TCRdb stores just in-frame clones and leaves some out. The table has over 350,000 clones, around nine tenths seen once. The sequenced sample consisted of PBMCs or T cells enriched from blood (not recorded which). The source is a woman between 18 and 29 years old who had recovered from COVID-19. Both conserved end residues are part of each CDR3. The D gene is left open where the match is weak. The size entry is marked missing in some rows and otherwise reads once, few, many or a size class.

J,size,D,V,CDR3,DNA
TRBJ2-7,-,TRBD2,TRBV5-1,CASSLTRGTYEQYF,TGCGCCAGCAGCCTGACGCGGGGGACCTACGAGCAGTACTTC
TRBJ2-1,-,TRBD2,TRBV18,CASSPPGSGGSYNEQFF,TGTGCCAGCTCACCACCGGGTAGCGGGGGGTCCTACAATGAGCAGTTCTTC
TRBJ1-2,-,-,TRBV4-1,CASRDNNYGYTF,TGCGCCAGCAGGGACAATAACTATGGCTACACCTTC
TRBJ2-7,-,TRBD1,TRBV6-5,CASSYGTGLFYEQYF,TGTGCCAGCAGTTACGGGACAGGGCTCTTCTACGAGCAGTACTTC
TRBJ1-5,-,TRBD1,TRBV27,CASSLVPTGGNQPQHF,TGTGCCAGCAGTTTAGTACCGACAGGGGGAAATCAGCCCCAGCATTTT
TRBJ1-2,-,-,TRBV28,CASSFGQDYGYTF,TGTGCCAGCAGTTTTGGGCAAGACTATGGCTACACCTTC
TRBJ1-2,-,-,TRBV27,CATRGSNYGYTF,TGTGCGACAAGGGGGTCCAACTATGGCTACACCTTC
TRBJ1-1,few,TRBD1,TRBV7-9,CASSLGDRGATEAFF,TGTGCCAGCAGCTTAGGAGACAGGGGTGCCACTGAAGCTTTCTTT
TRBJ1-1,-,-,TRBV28,CASSFFPDMNTEAFF,TGTGCCAGCAGTTTTTTTCCGGACATGAACACTGAAGCTTTCTTT
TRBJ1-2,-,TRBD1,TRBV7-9,CASSINDRGPSGYTF,TGTGCCAGCAGCATTAACGACAGGGGGCCCTCTGGCTACACCTTC
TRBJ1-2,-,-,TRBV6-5,CASSYSGGGYTF,TGTGCCAGCAGTTACTCCGGGGGTGGCTACACCTTC
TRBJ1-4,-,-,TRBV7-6,CASSFRANEGKLFF,TGTGCCAGCAGCTTCCGGGCAAATGAGGGAAAACTGTTTTTT
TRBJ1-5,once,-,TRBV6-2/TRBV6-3,CASSYIPGKSPTQHF,TGTGCCAGCAGTTACATTCCAGGGAAAAGTCCGACCCAGCATTTT
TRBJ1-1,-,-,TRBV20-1,CSARAGTEAFF,TGCAGTGCTAGAGCGGGGACTGAAGCTTTCTTT
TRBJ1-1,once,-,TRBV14,CASSFAGTLSTEAFF,TGTGCCAGCAGCTTTGCGGGGACCTTGAGCACTGAAGCTTTCTTT
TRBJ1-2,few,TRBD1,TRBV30,CATLDRGHGYTF,TGTGCCACTTTGGACAGGGGGCATGGCTACACCTTC
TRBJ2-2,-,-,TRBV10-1,CASSESSRDTGELFF,TGCGCCAGCAGTGAGTCGTCGAGGGACACCGGGGAGCTGTTTTTT
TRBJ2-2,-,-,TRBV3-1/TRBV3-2,CASSQASGTGELFF,TGTGCCAGCAGCCAAGCCAGCGGGACCGGGGAGCTGTTTTTT
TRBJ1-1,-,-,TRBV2,CAKPQELNTEAFF,TGTGCCAAACCACAGGAACTGAACACTGAAGCTTTCTTT
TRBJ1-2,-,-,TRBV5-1,CASNLGQGGYGYTF,TGCGCCAGCAACTTAGGGCAGGGTGGATATGGCTACACCTTC
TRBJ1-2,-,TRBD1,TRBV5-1,CASSFGTGILNYGYTF,TGCGCCAGCAGCTTCGGGACAGGGATTCTTAACTATGGCTACACCTTC
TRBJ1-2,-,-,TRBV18,CASFHRPHEANYGYTF,TGTGCCAGCTTTCACCGTCCCCACGAGGCTAACTATGGCTACACCTTC
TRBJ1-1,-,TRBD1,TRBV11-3,CASSSQGAGTEAFF,TGTGCCAGCAGCTCCCAGGGGGCGGGCACTGAAGCTTTCTTT
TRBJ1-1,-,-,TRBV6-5,CASRSTGMGTEAFF,TGTGCCAGCAGGTCCACAGGGATGGGCACTGAAGCTTTCTTT
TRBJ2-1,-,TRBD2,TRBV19,CASSMRTSGVSSYNEQFF,TGTGCCAGTAGTATGAGGACTAGCGGGGTAAGCTCCTACAATGAGCAGTTCTTC
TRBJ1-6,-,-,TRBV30,CAWRNPGAGNSPLHF,TGTGCCTGGAGGAACCCAGGGGCCGGTAATTCACCCCTCCACTTT
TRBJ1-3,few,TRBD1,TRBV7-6,CASSRGTGAGNTIYF,TGTGCCAGCAGCCGGGGGACAGGGGCTGGAAACACCATATATTTT
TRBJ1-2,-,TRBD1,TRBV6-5,CASSPRQGNNGYTF,TGTGCCAGCAGTCCTAGACAGGGGAACAATGGCTACACCTTC
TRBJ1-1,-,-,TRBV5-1,CASSLGGLLNTEAFF,TGCGCCAGCAGCTTGGGTGGCCTCCTGAACACTGAAGCTTTCTTT
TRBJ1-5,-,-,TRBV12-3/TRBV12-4,CASSPLRQPQHF,TGTGCCAGCAGCCCCCTCCGTCAGCCCCAGCATTTT
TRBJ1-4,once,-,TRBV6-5,CASSTEGRANEKLFF,TGTGCCAGCAGTACCGAGGGGAGGGCTAATGAAAAACTGTTTTTT
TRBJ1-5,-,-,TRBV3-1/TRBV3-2,CASSQSRGGQPQHF,TGTGCCAGCAGCCAAAGCCGAGGAGGTCAGCCCCAGCATTTT
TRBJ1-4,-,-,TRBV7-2,CASSLRRPSGEKLFF,TGTGCCAGCAGCTTAAGGCGTCCGAGCGGTGAAAAACTGTTTTTT
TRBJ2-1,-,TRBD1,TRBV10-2,CASQPGTVVFEQFF,TGCGCCAGCCAGCCCGGGACAGTAGTATTCGAGCAGTTCTTC
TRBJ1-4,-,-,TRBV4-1,CASSQVSGANEKLFF,TGCGCCAGCAGCCAAGTCTCAGGGGCTAATGAAAAACTGTTTTTT
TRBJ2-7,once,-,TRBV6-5,CASSYSRGKFYEQYF,TGTGCCAGCAGTTACTCTAGGGGCAAGTTCTACGAGCAGTACTTC
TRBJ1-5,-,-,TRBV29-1,CSVAGYRDQPQHF,TGCAGCGTTGCGGGGTATCGGGATCAGCCCCAGCATTTT